This record looks at one TCR beta chain sequence and its context. No cognate antigen has been identified for it. No quality values exist for individual bases; no much larger clone is one base distant. The data originate from a study of OX40 agonist ivuxolimab in advanced cancers. With regard to the full study: Ivuxolimab, which targeted the costimulatory receptor OX40 (CD134), was an agonistic, fully human IgG2 monoclonal antibody. Intravenous ivuxolimab was administered to patients every 2 weeks at six dose levels: 0.01, 0.1, 0.3, 1.5, 3 and 10 mg/kg. Of the roughly 52 dose-escalation patients, hepatocellular carcinoma was present in approximately 20, melanoma in approximately 15, renal cell carcinoma in 9 and head and neck cancer in 9. The dose-escalation cohort was 82.7% male with a mean age of around 64 years, ranging from roughly 20 to 80. Prior anti-PD-1, anti-PD-L1 or anti-CTLA-4 therapy was permitted, and approximately 40% of dose-escalation patients had received checkpoint inhibitors. Partial responses occurred in three dose-escalation patients, of whom one had hepatocellular carcinoma and two had cutaneous melanoma. Peripheral TCRbeta sequencing aimed to test whether ivuxolimab altered TCR sequence diversity and caused clonal T-cell expansion. The monotherapy dose-escalation portion (N ≈ 56 patients) of the phase I ivuxolimab trial is reported in the paper.

The trial excluded patients who had a history of autoimmune disease or who were on systemic immunosuppression. Peripheral blood for TCR sequencing was collected from all dose cohorts at baseline, on cycle 4 day 1, and on cycle 7 day 1. Samples were obtained from an open-label, multicenter, first-in-human phase I dose-escalation trial of ivuxolimab. Adults with locally advanced or metastatic head and neck squamous cell, hepatocellular, melanoma or renal cell carcinoma were enrolled in the trial. Before TCR sequencing, CD4+ and CD8+ T cells were separately sorted from peripheral blood. To sequence the TCRbeta CDR3 region, genomic DNA was isolated from the sorted cells. TCRbeta CDR3 regions were sequenced using the immunoSEQ Assay. The clones in this table, taken by TCRdb from immuneACCESS, are in-frame only. Not every clone is retained; where verified, under half of the shortfall comes from an unresolved V gene, and the cause of the rest is unknown. The sample profile shows roughly 50,000 clones; around 90% of them were found once. The ten top clones hold around 6.7% of the sample.

Overall results and qualifications from the work: Antigen specificity was not determined for the clonally expanded peripheral T cells. At doses of 0.1 to 3.0 mg/kg, clonal expansion of both CD4+ and CD8+ blood T cells was observed from baseline to week 6. Low levels of normalized T-cell clonal expansion were also seen in some nonresponding patients. In partial responders in the 0.1-3.0 mg/kg groups, normalized peripheral clonal expansion was found to be among the lowest, especially among CD8+ T cells. After ivuxolimab, CD8+ T cells had more expanded clones than CD4+ T cells on average.

V gives up 5 bases and J gives up 1 base, and the segment between their germline ends measures 18 bases. From the cysteine up to the phenylalanine, the CDR3 has a length of 17 residues. The CDR3 DNA has 51 bases and is translated from base 1. The germline V gene (reference sequence) gives CDR1 as MNHEY and CDR2 as SMNVEV. The rearrangement combines TRBV27 with TRBJ1-3; the D gene cannot be named for sure. This receptor was obtained from an adult with an advanced solid tumor such as melanoma, head and neck, liver or kidney cancer. Material: CD4+ or CD8+ T cells sorted from blood, obtained in a trial of the OX40 agonist ivuxolimab. The sequence in DNA is TGTGCCAGCAGTCTACACAATGGACTGAGTTCTGGAAACACCATATATTTT. This sequence encodes CASSLHNGLSSGNTIYF.